The 19 T cell receptor beta chains in this list originate from one sample, sequenced in a study of control samples from healthy donors and cancer patients. Here immunoSEQ multiplex PCR was the method, and the copy in TCRdb shows in-frame clones only, minus some. Of about 270,000 clones in the sample, roughly 87% were seen once. The specimen was PBMCs. The receptor set was obtained from a woman aged 55 to 70 with lung cancer.

The chain uses TRBV2 and TRBJ2-3; D may match TRBD1 or TRBD2 (6 bases each). This CDR3 comprises 15 residues. Trimming cost V 6 bases and J 4 bases, with 17 bases left between them. Per germline, CDR1 SNHLY and CDR2 FYNNEI. This chain's CDR3 is CASSDPRGAPDTQYF. CDR3 DNA sequence: TGTGCCAGCAGCGACCCTAGGGGGGCTCCAGATACGCAGTATTTT.

Worth noting for this clone: Other nucleotide sequences from this sample produce the same CDR3. This sequence joins TRBV5-1 and TRBJ1-5, with D unclear. The CDR3 is 14 amino acids. The germline gives CDR1 SGHRS, CDR2 YFSETQ. The V gene lost 0 bases and the J gene lost 1 base, with 5 bases spanning the gap. The CDR3 reads CASSLDPSNQPQHF. CDR3 bases: TGCGCCAGCAGCTTGGATCCCAGCAATCAGCCCCAGCATTTT.

The chain has TRBV5-1 and TRBJ2-1, with 10 bases lining up with TRBD1. The CDR3 runs 15 residues. V was clipped by 4 bases and J by 4 bases; unmatched bases: 5. From germline, CDR1 is SGHRS and CDR2 YFSETQ. The CDR3 DNA sequence: TGCGCCAGCAGCACTGGGACAGGGGTTTACAATGAGCAGTTCTTC. This encodes CASSTGTGVYNEQFF.

The J gene is TRBJ2-5, the V gene TRBV4-1; unclear D gene. The CDR3 runs 16 residues. The germline V and J ends were trimmed by 4 bases and 1 base, with 16 bases remaining between them. Germline-derived CDR1 and CDR2 are MGHRA and YSYEKL. The chain's CDR3 is CASSRAPAELQETQYF. The CDR3 nucleotides read TGCGCCAGCAGCCGAGCCCCCGCGGAACTCCAAGAGACCCAGTACTTC.

The CDR3 coding sequence is TGTGCCAGCAGCCCTTACGTCGTTGGACAGGGCTACGAGCAGTACTTC. Residues: CASSPYVVGQGYEQYF. This chain links TRBV3-1 (or the pseudogene TRBV3-2) with TRBJ2-7, with 8 positions matching TRBD1. The germline V gene has CDR1 LGHDT and CDR2 YNNKEL (reference sequence). V shed 4 bases and J 3 bases; nucleotides not matched to a gene: 11. The CDR3 runs to 16 residues.

The chain combines TRBV3-1 (or the pseudogene TRBV3-2) with TRBJ2-7; TRBD2 matches at 7 bases. Germline loops: CDR1 LGHDT, CDR2 YNNKEL (reference sequence). The CDR3 runs 14 residues. The trim removed 1 base at V and 0 bases at J, leaving 0 bases unmatched. The CDR3 sequence is CASSQGTSSYEQYF. The CDR3, as DNA: TGTGCCAGCAGCCAAGGGACTAGCTCCTACGAGCAGTACTTC.

CDR3 bases: TGCAGTGCTAGTGAATTGGGGTACGAGCAGTACTTC. Translation gives CSASELGYEQYF. The chain couples TRBV20-1 to TRBJ2-7, with no clear D. The CDR3 is 12 amino acids. Germline V gene data show CDR1 as DFQATT and CDR2 as SNEGSKA (reference sequence). Trimming removed 3 bases from V and 4 bases from J, with 10 bases in between.

The chain combines TRBV5-1 with TRBJ2-1, with TRBD2 identical over 12 bases. This CDR3 contains 16 residues. The germline V gene encodes CDR1 SGHRS and CDR2 YFSETQ. J was trimmed by 7 bases and V by 6 bases; bases with no gene match: 11. This CDR3 is CASTIRPSGGANEQFF. CDR3 nucleotides: TGCGCCAGCACCATACGGCCTAGCGGGGGGGCAAATGAGCAGTTCTTC.

Only one count was recorded for this clone. The chain recombines TRBV4-1 with TRBJ2-3, with D possibly being TRBD2 (5 bases). CDR1 is MGHRA and CDR2 is YSYEKL in the germline V gene. The CDR3 length is 14 residues. With 4 bases removed from V and 6 bases from J, the gap between germline ends came to 14 bases. The CDR3 here is CASSLMDSRDTQYF. The CDR3 bases are TGCGCCAGCAGCCTTATGGACTCGAGGGATACGCAGTATTTT.

The rearrangement joins TRBV7-2 to TRBJ1-2, with D tentatively TRBD1 (6 bases). Germline-derived CDR1 and CDR2 are SGHTA and FQGNSA. The V end lost 3 bases, the J end lost 2 bases, and 22 bases lay between the germline ends. CDR3 size: 18 residues. CDR3 DNA: TGTGCCAGCAGCTTTGGACCGGGGCCTACAGGGAGGAACTATGGCTACACCTTC. This sequence encodes CASSFGPGPTGRNYGYTF.

The V call is TRBV6-1, the J call TRBJ1-1; the D gene is possibly TRBD1 (5 bases). There are 16 residues in the CDR3. CDR1 is MNHNS and CDR2 is SASEGT in the germline V gene. Trimming removed 0 bases at V and 0 bases at J, with 11 bases between. The chain's CDR3 is CASSEADGAVNTEAFF. In DNA form, the CDR3 reads TGTGCCAGCAGTGAAGCTGACGGGGCAGTGAACACTGAAGCTTTCTTT.

The gene calls are TRBV10-1 and TRBJ1-1, with D uncertain. The CDR3 loop spans 17 amino acids. The V and J ends lost 0 bases and 0 bases respectively, with 14 bases between them. From germline, CDR1 is WNHNN and CDR2 SYGVQD (reference sequence). The CDR3 nucleotides are TGCGCCAGCAGTGAGTCCCGGCCACTACTCATGAACACTGAAGCTTTCTTT. Its protein is CASSESRPLLMNTEAFF.

To note about this clone: Different DNA sequences within this sample yield the same CDR3. V and J are TRBV5-1 and TRBJ1-1; D is perhaps TRBD1 (6 bases). Germline lookup yields CDR1 SGHRS and CDR2 YFSETQ. V was pared by 1 base and J by 1 base, with 8 bases between. CDR3 size: 14 residues. This CDR3 reads CASSLQGQNTEAFF. The CDR3 nucleotides are TGCGCCAGCAGCTTGCAGGGACAGAACACTGAAGCTTTCTTT.

This clone appeared a few times. This chain links TRBV7-9 with TRBJ2-7; 7 bases align to TRBD2. V trimming: 5 bases; J trimming: 1 base; junction bases outside the gene matches: 8. Germline V gene lookup returns CDR1 SEHNR and CDR2 FQNEAQ (reference sequence). There are 15 residues in the CDR3. Here the CDR3 reads CASSHQRDPSYEQYF. CDR3 nucleotides: TGTGCCAGCAGCCATCAGCGGGATCCTTCCTACGAGCAGTACTTC. The variable domain in full, with the rest retrieved from reference TRBV7-9 and TRBJ2-7, is DTGVSQNPRHKITKRGQNVTFRCDPISEHNRLYWYRQTLGQGPEFLTYFQNEAQLEKSRLLSDRFSAERPKGSFSTLEIQRTEQGDSAMYLCASSHQRDPSYEQYFGPGTRLTVT.

In DNA form, the CDR3 reads TGTGCCAGCAGCCGCACAGGAGTCAATCAGCCCCAGCATTTT. This translates into CASSRTGVNQPQHF. The V gene is TRBV6-5, the J gene TRBJ1-5; tentatively, D is TRBD1 (5 bases). The germline gives CDR1 MNHEY, CDR2 SVGAGI. CDR3 length equals 14 residues. The germline V and J ends were trimmed by 6 bases and 3 bases, with 12 bases remaining between them.

V is TRBV6-5 and J is TRBJ1-1; D gene unclear. The germline V gene encodes CDR1 MNHEY and CDR2 SVGAGI. CDR3 length: 14 residues. V gave up 0 bases and J gave up 3 bases, with 8 bases separating them. The CDR3 here is CASSYSADYTEAFF. The CDR3 DNA sequence: TGTGCCAGCAGTTACTCAGCAGACTACACTGAAGCTTTCTTT.

The chain has TRBV6-5 and TRBJ2-3; TRBD1 agrees at 10 bases. From germline, CDR1 is MNHEY and CDR2 SVGAGI. The CDR3 contains 15 residues. V was pared by 6 bases and J by 2 bases, with 5 bases of the junction left unmatched. The DNA of the CDR3 is TGTGCCAGCAGAGACAGGGGGCATTTCACAGATACGCAGTATTTT. This gives the protein CASRDRGHFTDTQYF.

The chain couples TRBV3-1 (or the pseudogene TRBV3-2) to TRBJ1-6; the match to TRBD1 covers 9 bases. Germline CDR1 is LGHDT and CDR2 is YNNKEL (reference sequence). The CDR3 has 15 amino acids. The V segment lost 1 base and the J segment 5 bases; nucleotides outside the gene matches: 0. The DNA for the CDR3 is TGTGCCAGCAGCCAAGGGGACAGGGATAATTCACCCCTCCACTTT. This codes for CASSQGDRDNSPLHF.

The chain combines TRBV2 with TRBJ1-1, with D unclear. This CDR3 spans 13 amino acids. CDR1 SNHLY and CDR2 FYNNEI come from the germline V gene. V was clipped by 1 base and J by 2 bases, with 5 bases between them. The CDR3 DNA reads as TGTGCCAGCAGTGAAGGGTTTAACACTGAAGCTTTCTTT. Protein: CASSEGFNTEAFF.